A single sample gave rise to the 20 T cell receptor beta chains below, sequenced in a study of T cells expressing NK-cell markers. TCRdb reworked the 5' RACE reads into one entry per CDR3 protein, no DNA. The clone table shows approximately 420,000 distinct CDR3 sequences, with the ten largest holding around a tenth. Sequenced input: blood T cells: a sorted CD56 or NKG2C T cell subset, CD4+ or CD8+ T cells, or bulk PBMC T cells (not recorded which). Every receptor here comes from a woman between 45 and 65 years old in good health.

This rearrangement joins TRBV4-1 to TRBJ2-4; lacking DNA, the TRBD2 call made by TCRdb goes unchecked. The germline V gene encodes CDR1 MGHRA and CDR2 YSYEKL. The CDR3 extends over 16 amino acids. The CDR3 loop is CASSQEGLVGGDIQYF.

V is TRBV3-1 and J is TRBJ2-1; the D call of TRBD1 rests on TCRdb alone, since no DNA is present to check it. The CDR3 runs 15 residues. CDR1 is LGHDT, CDR2 YNNKEL, per germline (reference sequence). The CDR3 here is CASSGGHSSYNEQFF.

The chain recombines TRBV15 with TRBJ2-3. Germline assignment: CDR1 LNHNV and CDR2 YYDKDF (reference sequence). The CDR3 contains 17 residues. CDR3 loop: CATSRDQLLSSTDTQYF.

The rearrangement links TRBV14 to TRBJ2-3; TCRdb selects TRBD2, and the lack of DNA leaves this call unchecked. The CDR3 runs 17 residues. CDR1 and CDR2 from the germline V gene are SGHDN and FVKESK. The CDR3 here is CASSEGPGGSNTDTQYF.

The chain has TRBV12-3 or TRBV12-4 and TRBJ2-1. The CDR3 has 15 residues. The CDR3 sequence is CASTDREASYNEQFF.

The gene calls are TRBV2 and TRBJ2-5; TCRdb returns TRBD1, unconfirmable since there is no DNA. This CDR3 comprises 12 residues. Germline-derived CDR1 and CDR2 are SNHLY and FYNNEI. CDR3: CASTTPGETQYF.

J is TRBJ2-3 and V is TRBV5-1; TCRdb's D gene call, TRBD2, goes unchecked for lack of DNA. This CDR3 has 17 residues. Germline V CDR1 and CDR2: SGHRS, YFSETQ. The CDR3 here is CASRPRLAGGRADTQYF.

The rearrangement uses TRBV9 and TRBJ2-7; absent DNA, TCRdb's TRBD1 call cannot be checked. CDR1 is SGDLS and CDR2 is YYNGEE in the germline V gene. The CDR3 contains 15 residues. The CDR3 spells CASSVGGTGLYEQYF.

V gene TRBV27 combines with J gene TRBJ2-1; TCRdb indicates TRBD2, and absent DNA this call remains unverified. Germline-derived CDR1 and CDR2 are MNHEY and SMNVEV (reference sequence). The CDR3 spans 17 residues. The CDR3 region is CASSPRTSAGKGDEQFF.

The chain couples TRBV6-6 to TRBJ1-2; TCRdb lists TRBD1, though no DNA is available to test this call. This CDR3 is 16 amino acids long. The germline gives CDR1 MNHNY, CDR2 SVGAGI (reference sequence). CDR3 sequence reads: CASSYGDRGSDYGYTF.

V usage is TRBV27 and J usage is TRBJ2-5; lacking DNA, the TRBD2 call made by TCRdb goes unchecked. Looked up from germline, CDR1 is MNHEY and CDR2 is SMNVEV (reference sequence). The CDR3 sequence is 18 residues long. Here the CDR3 reads CASSLRRTSGRTQETQYF.

This sequence joins TRBV20-1 and TRBJ2-3; without DNA, the TCRdb call of TRBD2 cannot be checked. The CDR3 is 19 residues long. Per the germline V gene, CDR1 is DFQATT and CDR2 is SNEGSKA (reference sequence). The CDR3 region is CSAPNLAAAGNGRTDTQYF.

The chain combines TRBV10-3 with TRBJ2-1; with no DNA, the TCRdb D assignment of TRBD2 cannot be verified. CDR1 is ENHRY and CDR2 is SYGVKD in the germline V gene. This CDR3 region has 14 residues. The CDR3 here is CAIGTPSSYNEQFF.

This chain joins TRBV5-5 and TRBJ2-1; no DNA is available, so the TRBD1 call from TCRdb remains unchecked. Germline CDR1 SGHKS, CDR2 YYEKEE (reference sequence). CDR3 size: 14 residues. Here the CDR3 reads CASSLADRVNEQFF. Drawing the rest from reference TRBV5-5 and TRBJ2-1, the complete variable domain is DAGVTQSPTHLIKTRGQQVTLRCSPISGHKSVSWYQQVLGQGPQFIFQYYEKEERGRGNFPDRFSARQFPNYSSELNVNALLLGDSALYLCASSLADRVNEQFFGPGTRLTVL.

This sequence joins TRBV7-9 and TRBJ2-5; TCRdb's D call, TRBD2, is unchecked because there is no DNA. Per the germline V gene, CDR1 is SEHNR and CDR2 is FQNEAQ (reference sequence). The CDR3 has 13 amino acids. The CDR3 reads CASRGPLQETQYF.

The genes are TRBV24-1 and TRBJ2-5; TCRdb's assignment of TRBD1 cannot be checked, as there is no DNA. CDR3 length: 15 residues. Germline V CDR1 and CDR2: KGHDR, SFDVKD. CDR3 in amino acids: CATSDLTGVKETQYF.

The chain is built from TRBV10-3 and TRBJ2-1; without DNA, the TCRdb call of TRBD2 cannot be checked. The CDR3 has 16 residues. From germline, CDR1 is ENHRY and CDR2 SYGVKD. The CDR3 protein is CAISGTSESSYNEQFF.

The CDR3 loop is CASSLAVPAGELFF. The chain links TRBV3-1 to TRBJ2-2. There are 14 residues in the CDR3. Germline CDR1 reads LGHDT; CDR2 reads YNNKEL (reference sequence).

The chain employs TRBV6-2 or TRBV6-3 and TRBJ2-6; TCRdb selects TRBD2, and the lack of DNA leaves this call unchecked. The germline CDR1 and CDR2 sequences are MNHEY and SVGEGT. The CDR3 is made up of 19 amino acids. The CDR3 here is CASSTTRLADLSGANVLTF.

The rearrangement joins TRBV7-2 to TRBJ1-1; no DNA is available, so the TRBD1 call from TCRdb remains unchecked. The CDR3 covers 16 residues. CDR1 is SGHTA, CDR2 FQGNSA, per germline. The CDR3 sequence: CASSLAFGTFTTEAFF. Together with reference TRBV7-2 and TRBJ1-1, the CDR3 gives the full variable domain: GAGVSQSPSNKVTEKGKDVELRCDPISGHTALYWYRQSLGQGLEFLIYFQGNSAPDKSGLPSDRFSAERTGGSVSTLTIQRTQQEDSAVYLCASSLAFGTFTTEAFFGQGTRLTVV.